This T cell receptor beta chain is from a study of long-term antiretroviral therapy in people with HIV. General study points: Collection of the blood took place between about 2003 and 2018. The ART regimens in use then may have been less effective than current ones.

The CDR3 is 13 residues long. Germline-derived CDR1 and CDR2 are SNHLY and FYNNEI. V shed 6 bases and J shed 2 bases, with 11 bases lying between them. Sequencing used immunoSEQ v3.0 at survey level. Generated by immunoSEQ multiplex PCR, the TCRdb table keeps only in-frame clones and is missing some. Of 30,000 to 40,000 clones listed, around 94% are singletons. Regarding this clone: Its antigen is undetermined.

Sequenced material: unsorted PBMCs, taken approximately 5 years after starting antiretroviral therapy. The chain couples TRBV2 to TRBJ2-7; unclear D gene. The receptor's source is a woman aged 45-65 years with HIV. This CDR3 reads CASRKGTAYEQYF. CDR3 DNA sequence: TGTGCCAGCAGGAAGGGTACAGCCTACGAGCAGTACTTC.